A selection of T cell receptor beta chains follows, all from one sample in a study of human T cells and chemical hapten exposure. Each CDR3 protein is one row after TCRdb ran MiXCR on the RACE reads. The table lists 65,000 to 85,000 distinct CDR3 sequences, under 13% of them singletons. The source was whole blood, collected in connection with sensitization to the hapten diphenylcyclopropenone (DPC). These receptors were collected from a woman in her 50s with alopecia areata. Some clones in this sample may be carry-over from other donors' samples. Both conserved end residues are part of each CDR3. Each record gives: J gene, D gene, clone size, CDR3 length, V gene, CDR3 protein, CDR3 DNA. D genes are given only for firm matches. A clone size is listed for some rows: how often the clone was seen (once, few, many), or a class if it is expanded.

j_call: TRBJ2-3
d_call: NA
clone_size: few
cdr3_length: 15
v_call: TRBV29-1
cdr3_aa: CSVEDPRRGTDTQYF
cdr3_nt: TGCAGCGTTGAAGATCCCCGGCGGGGCACAGATACGCAGTATTTT

j_call: TRBJ2-5
d_call: NA
clone_size: few
cdr3_length: 13
v_call: TRBV7-2
cdr3_aa: CASSLGDKRIQYF
cdr3_nt: TGTGCCAGCAGCTTAGGTGATAAGAGAATCCAGTACTTC

j_call: TRBJ2-3
d_call: TRBD2
clone_size: NA
cdr3_length: 17
v_call: TRBV20-1
cdr3_aa: CSARDPRPGLVTDTQYF
cdr3_nt: TGCAGTGCTAGAGACCCAAGACCGGGACTAGTTACAGATACGCAGTATTTT

j_call: TRBJ2-7
d_call: NA
clone_size: few
cdr3_length: 14
v_call: TRBV6-2/TRBV6-3
cdr3_aa: CASSRRGADYEQYF
cdr3_nt: TGTGCCAGCAGTAGGCGGGGCGCGGATTACGAGCAGTACTTC

j_call: TRBJ2-7
d_call: NA
clone_size: many
cdr3_length: 15
v_call: TRBV7-9
cdr3_aa: CASSSPTTPNYEQYF
cdr3_nt: TGTGCCAGCAGCTCCCCGACGACACCCAACTACGAGCAGTACTTC

j_call: TRBJ2-2
d_call: TRBD2
clone_size: many
cdr3_length: 16
v_call: TRBV7-2
cdr3_aa: CASRDRLAATTGELFF
cdr3_nt: TGTGCCAGCAGAGATCGACTAGCGGCTACCACCGGGGAGCTGTTTTTT

j_call: TRBJ2-2
d_call: NA
clone_size: few
cdr3_length: 13
v_call: TRBV7-8
cdr3_aa: CASGLAPAGELFF
cdr3_nt: TGTGCCAGTGGTCTAGCCCCCGCCGGGGAGCTGTTTTTT

j_call: TRBJ2-2
d_call: NA
clone_size: NA
cdr3_length: 14
v_call: TRBV12-3/TRBV12-4
cdr3_aa: CATSGALNTGELFF
cdr3_nt: TGTGCCACTTCAGGGGCGCTGAACACCGGGGAGCTGTTTTTT

j_call: TRBJ2-1
d_call: TRBD1
clone_size: few
cdr3_length: 13
v_call: TRBV6-4
cdr3_aa: CASSTGQRNEQFF
cdr3_nt: TGTGCCAGCAGCACGGGACAGCGAAATGAGCAGTTCTTC

j_call: TRBJ2-1
d_call: NA
clone_size: once
cdr3_length: 13
v_call: TRBV14
cdr3_aa: CASSQTAPDEQFF
cdr3_nt: TGTGCCAGCAGCCAAACGGCCCCGGATGAGCAGTTCTTC

j_call: TRBJ1-1
d_call: NA
clone_size: few
cdr3_length: 11
v_call: TRBV4-1
cdr3_aa: CASSQDDEAFF
cdr3_nt: TGCGCCAGCAGCCAAGATGATGAAGCTTTCTTT

j_call: TRBJ2-5
d_call: NA
clone_size: NA
cdr3_length: 16
v_call: TRBV11-2
cdr3_aa: CASSLDPGAVRETQYF
cdr3_nt: TGTGCCAGCAGCTTAGATCCGGGCGCCGTCCGCGAGACCCAGTACTTC

j_call: TRBJ1-3
d_call: TRBD1
clone_size: many
cdr3_length: 17
v_call: TRBV7-6
cdr3_aa: CASSNYRGRGSGNTIYF
cdr3_nt: TGTGCCAGCAGCAACTACAGGGGACGGGGCTCTGGAAACACCATATATTTT

j_call: TRBJ1-5
d_call: TRBD1
clone_size: many
cdr3_length: 15
v_call: TRBV20-1
cdr3_aa: CSAIGGEYVNQPQHF
cdr3_nt: TGCAGTGCTATAGGGGGCGAGTACGTGAATCAGCCCCAGCATTTT

j_call: TRBJ2-3
d_call: TRBD2
clone_size: few
cdr3_length: 17
v_call: TRBV24-1
cdr3_aa: CATSDPGLAGEADTQYF
cdr3_nt: TGTGCCACCAGTGACCCGGGACTAGCCGGAGAGGCAGATACGCAGTATTTT

j_call: TRBJ2-1
d_call: TRBD2
clone_size: many
cdr3_length: 15
v_call: TRBV20-1
cdr3_aa: CSARELAGDWNEQFF
cdr3_nt: TGCAGTGCTAGAGAACTAGCGGGAGACTGGAATGAGCAGTTCTTC

j_call: TRBJ2-5
d_call: NA
clone_size: many
cdr3_length: 15
v_call: TRBV18
cdr3_aa: CASSPKGNFQETQYF
cdr3_nt: TGTGCCAGCTCACCAAAAGGAAATTTCCAAGAGACCCAGTACTTC

j_call: TRBJ1-4
d_call: NA
clone_size: NA
cdr3_length: 16
v_call: TRBV6-5
cdr3_aa: CASSYRTVAGNEKLFF
cdr3_nt: TGTGCCAGCAGTTACCGGACAGTGGCGGGTAATGAAAAACTGTTTTTT

j_call: TRBJ2-7
d_call: NA
clone_size: NA
cdr3_length: 13
v_call: TRBV5-4
cdr3_aa: CASSLAGNYEQYF
cdr3_nt: TGTGCCAGCAGCTTGGCCGGGAATTACGAGCAGTACTTC

j_call: TRBJ1-2
d_call: TRBD1
clone_size: few
cdr3_length: 15
v_call: TRBV24-1
cdr3_aa: CATSDFGQGNYGYTF
cdr3_nt: TGTGCCACCAGTGATTTTGGACAGGGGAACTATGGCTACACCTTC

j_call: TRBJ2-4
d_call: NA
clone_size: NA
cdr3_length: 15
v_call: TRBV7-2
cdr3_aa: CASSPRGPVKNIQYF
cdr3_nt: TGTGCCAGCAGCCCAAGGGGTCCGGTCAAAAACATTCAGTACTTC

j_call: TRBJ2-7
d_call: NA
clone_size: NA
cdr3_length: 15
v_call: TRBV27
cdr3_aa: CASSGPGRTWYEQYF
cdr3_nt: TGTGCCAGCAGCGGGCCGGGACGAACCTGGTACGAGCAGTACTTC

j_call: TRBJ2-1
d_call: TRBD2
clone_size: many
cdr3_length: 19
v_call: TRBV9
cdr3_aa: CASSVVSSGRAAGHNEQFF
cdr3_nt: TGTGCCAGCAGCGTAGTGTCGAGCGGGAGGGCCGCGGGACACAATGAGCAGTTCTTC

j_call: TRBJ2-7
d_call: TRBD1
clone_size: NA
cdr3_length: 14
v_call: TRBV12-3/TRBV12-4
cdr3_aa: CASSRTGGMNEQYF
cdr3_nt: TGTGCCAGCAGTCGGACAGGGGGCATGAACGAGCAGTACTTC

j_call: TRBJ1-1
d_call: NA
clone_size: medium-sized
cdr3_length: 13
v_call: TRBV28
cdr3_aa: CASISKFRPEAFF
cdr3_nt: TGTGCCAGCATTTCCAAATTCAGGCCTGAAGCTTTCTTT

j_call: TRBJ2-5
d_call: NA
clone_size: many
cdr3_length: 12
v_call: TRBV18
cdr3_aa: CASSRYQETQYF
cdr3_nt: TGTGCCAGCTCACGGTACCAAGAGACCCAGTACTTC

j_call: TRBJ2-3
d_call: NA
clone_size: few
cdr3_length: 16
v_call: TRBV5-1
cdr3_aa: CASRSGDLPIPDTQYF
cdr3_nt: TGCGCCAGCAGATCAGGGGACCTCCCGATCCCAGATACGCAGTATTTT

j_call: TRBJ2-7
d_call: NA
clone_size: NA
cdr3_length: 13
v_call: TRBV28
cdr3_aa: CASSWDLTYEQYF
cdr3_nt: TGTGCCAGCAGTTGGGACCTTACCTACGAGCAGTACTTC

j_call: TRBJ2-7
d_call: TRBD2
clone_size: few
cdr3_length: 13
v_call: TRBV7-6
cdr3_aa: CATGLAGPGEQYF
cdr3_nt: TGTGCCACAGGACTAGCGGGCCCCGGGGAGCAGTACTTC

j_call: TRBJ1-3
d_call: NA
clone_size: NA
cdr3_length: 15
v_call: TRBV5-1
cdr3_aa: CASSLSLGPGNTIYF
cdr3_nt: TGCGCCAGCAGCCTCTCCTTAGGCCCTGGAAACACCATATATTTT

j_call: TRBJ1-5
d_call: TRBD1
clone_size: NA
cdr3_length: 14
v_call: TRBV2
cdr3_aa: CASSGPGQGQPQHF
cdr3_nt: TGTGCCAGCAGTGGCCCGGGACAGGGTCAGCCCCAGCATTTT

j_call: TRBJ2-7
d_call: TRBD2
clone_size: few
cdr3_length: 17
v_call: TRBV27
cdr3_aa: CASSLRALGLASYEQYF
cdr3_nt: TGTGCCAGCAGTTTAAGGGCCCTAGGACTAGCGTCGTACGAGCAGTACTTC

j_call: TRBJ1-5
d_call: TRBD1
clone_size: medium-sized
cdr3_length: 13
v_call: TRBV27
cdr3_aa: CASSGTGNQPQHF
cdr3_nt: TGTGCCAGCAGCGGGACAGGCAATCAGCCCCAGCATTTT

j_call: TRBJ2-5
d_call: NA
clone_size: NA
cdr3_length: 11
v_call: TRBV11-2
cdr3_aa: CASSHRETQYF
cdr3_nt: TGTGCCAGCAGCCATCGTGAGACCCAGTACTTC

j_call: TRBJ2-7
d_call: TRBD2
clone_size: few
cdr3_length: 14
v_call: TRBV7-9
cdr3_aa: CASSLATSGYEQYF
cdr3_nt: TGTGCCAGCAGCTTGGCGACTAGCGGTTACGAGCAGTACTTC

j_call: TRBJ1-1
d_call: NA
clone_size: NA
cdr3_length: 12
v_call: TRBV6-6
cdr3_aa: CASVTVNTEAFF
cdr3_nt: TGTGCCAGCGTCACAGTGAACACTGAAGCTTTCTTT

j_call: TRBJ1-5
d_call: NA
clone_size: many
cdr3_length: 14
v_call: TRBV28
cdr3_aa: CATQGSPSNQPQHF
cdr3_nt: TGTGCCACCCAGGGCAGCCCTAGCAATCAGCCCCAGCATTTT

j_call: TRBJ2-5
d_call: TRBD2
clone_size: NA
cdr3_length: 15
v_call: TRBV6-5
cdr3_aa: CASSHSGGVRETQYF
cdr3_nt: TGTGCCAGCAGTCATAGCGGGGGCGTAAGAGAGACCCAGTACTTC

j_call: TRBJ1-4
d_call: NA
clone_size: many
cdr3_length: 17
v_call: TRBV5-4
cdr3_aa: CASSAGPQGPTNEKLFF
cdr3_nt: TGTGCCAGCAGCGCTGGCCCCCAGGGACCAACTAATGAAAAACTGTTTTTT

j_call: TRBJ2-1
d_call: NA
clone_size: NA
cdr3_length: 14
v_call: TRBV10-3
cdr3_aa: CAISERSIYNEQFF
cdr3_nt: TGTGCCATCAGTGAGAGGTCGATTTACAATGAGCAGTTCTTC

j_call: TRBJ1-2
d_call: NA
clone_size: NA
cdr3_length: 12
v_call: TRBV28
cdr3_aa: CASSSDRNGYTF
cdr3_nt: TGTGCCAGCAGTTCGGACAGAAATGGCTACACCTTC

j_call: TRBJ2-3
d_call: TRBD2
clone_size: many
cdr3_length: 15
v_call: TRBV19
cdr3_aa: CASSLAAQTTDTQYF
cdr3_nt: TGTGCCAGTAGTCTAGCGGCTCAGACCACAGATACGCAGTATTTT

j_call: TRBJ2-1
d_call: NA
clone_size: many
cdr3_length: 13
v_call: TRBV6-2/TRBV6-3
cdr3_aa: CASSPVSRGEQFF
cdr3_nt: TGTGCCAGCAGCCCAGTTTCCCGGGGTGAGCAGTTCTTC

j_call: TRBJ2-2
d_call: NA
clone_size: few
cdr3_length: 12
v_call: TRBV6-5
cdr3_aa: CASSYPAGELFF
cdr3_nt: TGTGCCAGCAGCTATCCTGCCGGGGAGCTGTTTTTT